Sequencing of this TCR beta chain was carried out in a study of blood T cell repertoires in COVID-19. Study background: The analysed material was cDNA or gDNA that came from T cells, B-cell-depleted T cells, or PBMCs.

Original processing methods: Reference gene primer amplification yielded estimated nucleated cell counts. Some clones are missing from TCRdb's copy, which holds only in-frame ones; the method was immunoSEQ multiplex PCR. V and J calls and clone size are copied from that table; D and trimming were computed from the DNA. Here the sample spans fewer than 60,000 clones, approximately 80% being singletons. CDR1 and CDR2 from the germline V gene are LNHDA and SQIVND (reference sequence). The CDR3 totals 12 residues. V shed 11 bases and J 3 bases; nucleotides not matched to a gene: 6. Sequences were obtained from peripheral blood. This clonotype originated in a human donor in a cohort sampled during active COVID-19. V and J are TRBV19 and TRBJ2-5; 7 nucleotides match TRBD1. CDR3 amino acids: CADRDSKETQYF. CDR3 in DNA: TGTGCCGACCGGGACAGCAAAGAGACCCAGTACTTC.